The present T cell receptor beta chain was sequenced within a study of vaccination effects on CD4 cells after COVID-19. As for the study in general: Antigen-specific CD4+ T cell clonotypes were called by their expansion after viral peptide-pool culture in ViraFEST. After the second dose, samples were taken at median day 72. Study results and caveats: Researchers reported few convalescent patients and no early post-infection timepoints in the study.

CDR3 length: 15 amino acids. V gave up 2 bases and J gave up 4 bases, with 11 bases separating them. Germline V gene data show CDR1 as MNHEY and CDR2 as SMNVEV (reference sequence). Concerning this clone itself: Its antigen is unidentified.

CD4+ T cells were isolated after less than 13 days of culture. As their vaccination, participants received two doses of either BNT162b2 or mRNA-1273. Measured with immunoSEQ multiplex PCR; TCRdb has only the in-frame clones, and not every one. Of approximately 47,000 clones in the sample, about three quarters were seen once. This sequence joins TRBV27 and TRBJ2-2; D may be TRBD2 (6 bases). The sequencing here drew on CD4+ T cells from PBMCs cultured without peptide, taken after COVID-19 vaccination. The receptor comes from a human donor who received a COVID-19 vaccine. CDR3 sequence reads: CASSLKLASTGELFF. CDR3 coding DNA: TGTGCCAGCAGTTTAAAACTAGCAAGCACCGGGGAGCTGTTTTTT.